The entry that follows covers one TCR beta chain sequence. Clones were read by immunoSEQ multiplex PCR, and TCRdb kept only the in-frame ones, dropping some. This repertoire shows about 160,000 clones, roughly 87% found once; its top ten account for about 6.5%. Germline values: CDR1 SEHNR, CDR2 FQNEAQ (reference sequence). This CDR3 is built from 15 residues. Germline trimming cut 4 bases from V and 2 bases from J; bases unmatched to any gene: 3. This sample is drawn from a study of blood T cell repertoires in COVID-19. The cohort comprised adults aged 18 to 89 years residing in approximately 22 US areas. Clinical history as reported by participants underpinned cohort assignment. Recovery among Cohort 3 donors was established by two negative PCRs, clearance, or symptom resolution.

This receptor was obtained from a woman in her forties or fifties who had recovered from COVID-19. This chain connects TRBV7-9 to TRBJ2-5; 11 bases match TRBD2. The sequenced sample was PBMCs or T cells enriched from blood (not recorded which). The CDR3 reads CASSSRLAGQETQYF. CDR3 nucleotide sequence: TGTGCCAGCAGCTCCCGACTAGCGGGACAAGAGACCCAGTACTTC.